Detailed here is one T cell receptor beta chain. Other nucleotide sequences from this sample produce the same CDR3. The data were taken from a study of blood T cell repertoires in COVID-19. On the study more broadly: PBMCs, B-cell-depleted T cells, or T cells were the source of the cDNA or gDNA that made up the material.

Germline lookup yields CDR1 SNHLY and CDR2 FYNNEI. The CDR3 is 15 residues long. Between the trimmed V and J ends, which lost 6 bases and 0 bases, there was a span of 9 bases. Data came from immunoSEQ multiplex PCR; TCRdb stores just in-frame clones and leaves some out. The sample shows about 210,000 clones, over 70% of them seen only once. The chain couples TRBV2 to TRBJ1-6; D is uncertain. The receptor was derived from a woman in her 70s with acute or convalescent COVID-19. The material sequenced was peripheral blood. This CDR3 reads CASRDGSSYNSPLHF. In nucleotides, the CDR3 is TGTGCCAGCAGGGACGGGAGCTCCTATAATTCACCCCTCCACTTT.